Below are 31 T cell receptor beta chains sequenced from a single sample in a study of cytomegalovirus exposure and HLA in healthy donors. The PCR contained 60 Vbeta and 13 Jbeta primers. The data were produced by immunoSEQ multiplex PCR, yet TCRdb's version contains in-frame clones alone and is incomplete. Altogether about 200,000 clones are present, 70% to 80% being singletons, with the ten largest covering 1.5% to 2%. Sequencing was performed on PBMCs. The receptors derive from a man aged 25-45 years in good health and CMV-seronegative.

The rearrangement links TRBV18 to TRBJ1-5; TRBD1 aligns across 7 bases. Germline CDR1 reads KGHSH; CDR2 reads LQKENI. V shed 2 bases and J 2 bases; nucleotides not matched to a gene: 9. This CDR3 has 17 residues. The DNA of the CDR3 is TGTGCCAGCTCACCAAGCCAAGGGGGCGGCGGCAATCAGCCCCAGCATTTT. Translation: CASSPSQGGGGNQPQHF.

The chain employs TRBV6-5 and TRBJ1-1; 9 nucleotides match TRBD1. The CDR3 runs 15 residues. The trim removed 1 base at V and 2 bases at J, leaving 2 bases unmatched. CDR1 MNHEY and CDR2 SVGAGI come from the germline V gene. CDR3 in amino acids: CASSYWTGENTEAFF. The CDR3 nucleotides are TGTGCCAGCAGTTACTGGACAGGGGAAAACACTGAAGCTTTCTTT.

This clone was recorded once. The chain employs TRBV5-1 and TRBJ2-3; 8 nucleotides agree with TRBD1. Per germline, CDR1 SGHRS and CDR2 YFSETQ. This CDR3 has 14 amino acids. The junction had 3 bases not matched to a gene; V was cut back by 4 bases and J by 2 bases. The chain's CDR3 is CASSGQGDTDTQYF. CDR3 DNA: TGCGCCAGCAGCGGACAGGGAGACACAGATACGCAGTATTTT.

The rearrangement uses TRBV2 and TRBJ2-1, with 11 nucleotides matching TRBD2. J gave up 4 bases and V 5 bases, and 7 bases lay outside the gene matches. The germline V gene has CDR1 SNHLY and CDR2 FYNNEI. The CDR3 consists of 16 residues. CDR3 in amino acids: CASSSTSGKSYNEQFF. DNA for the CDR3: TGTGCCAGCAGTTCGACTAGCGGGAAATCATACAATGAGCAGTTCTTC.

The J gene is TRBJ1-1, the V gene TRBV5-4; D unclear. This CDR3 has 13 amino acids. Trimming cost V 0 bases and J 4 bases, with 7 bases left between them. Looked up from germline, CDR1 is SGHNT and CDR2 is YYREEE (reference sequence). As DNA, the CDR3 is TGTGCCAGCAGCTTGGGTGGCCTCACTGAAGCTTTCTTT. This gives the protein CASSLGGLTEAFF.

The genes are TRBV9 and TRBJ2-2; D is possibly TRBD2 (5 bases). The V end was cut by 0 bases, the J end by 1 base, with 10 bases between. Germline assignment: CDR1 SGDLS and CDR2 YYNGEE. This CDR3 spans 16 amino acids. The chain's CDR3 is CASSVGSAQNTGELFF. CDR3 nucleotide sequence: TGTGCCAGCAGCGTAGGTAGCGCCCAGAACACCGGGGAGCTGTTTTTT. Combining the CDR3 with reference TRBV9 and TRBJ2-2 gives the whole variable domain DSGVTQTPKHLITATGQRVTLRCSPRSGDLSVYWYQQSLDQGLQFLIQYYNGEERAKGNILERFSAQQFPDLHSELNLSSLELGDSALYFCASSVGSAQNTGELFFGEGSRLTVL.

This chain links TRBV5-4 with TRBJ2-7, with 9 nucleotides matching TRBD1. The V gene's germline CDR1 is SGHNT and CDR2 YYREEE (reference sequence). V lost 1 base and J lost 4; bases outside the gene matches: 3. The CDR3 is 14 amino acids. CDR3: CASSLHRGQYEQYF. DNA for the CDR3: TGTGCCAGCAGCTTGCACAGGGGGCAATACGAGCAGTACTTC.

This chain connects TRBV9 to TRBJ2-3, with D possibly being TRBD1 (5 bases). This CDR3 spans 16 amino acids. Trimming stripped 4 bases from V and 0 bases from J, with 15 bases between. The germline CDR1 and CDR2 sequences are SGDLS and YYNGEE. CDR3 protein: CASSPGMFLSTDTQYF. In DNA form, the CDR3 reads TGTGCCAGCAGCCCAGGGATGTTCCTTAGCACAGATACGCAGTATTTT. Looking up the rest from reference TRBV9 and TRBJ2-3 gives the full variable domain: DSGVTQTPKHLITATGQRVTLRCSPRSGDLSVYWYQQSLDQGLQFLIQYYNGEERAKGNILERFSAQQFPDLHSELNLSSLELGDSALYFCASSPGMFLSTDTQYFGPGTRLTVL.

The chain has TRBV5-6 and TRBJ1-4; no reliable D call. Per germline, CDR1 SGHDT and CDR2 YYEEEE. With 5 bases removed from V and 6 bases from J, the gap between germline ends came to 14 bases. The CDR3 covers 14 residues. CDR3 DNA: TGTGCCAGCAGTCCCACGGGTTCACATGAAAAACTGTTTTTT. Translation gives CASSPTGSHEKLFF.

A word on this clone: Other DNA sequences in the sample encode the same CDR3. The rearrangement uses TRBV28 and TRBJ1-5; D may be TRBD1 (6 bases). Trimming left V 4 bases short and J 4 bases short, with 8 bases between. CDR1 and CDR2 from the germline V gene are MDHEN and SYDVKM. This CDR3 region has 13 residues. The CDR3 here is CASSSTGNQPQHF. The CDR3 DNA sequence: TGTGCCAGCAGTTCAACAGGGAATCAGCCCCAGCATTTT.

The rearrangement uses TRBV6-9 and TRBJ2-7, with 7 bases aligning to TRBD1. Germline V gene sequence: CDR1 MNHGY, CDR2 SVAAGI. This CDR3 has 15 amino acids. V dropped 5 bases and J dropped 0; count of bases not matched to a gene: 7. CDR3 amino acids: CASSPPGTVSYEQYF. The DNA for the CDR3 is TGTGCCAGCAGTCCACCCGGGACAGTCTCCTACGAGCAGTACTTC.

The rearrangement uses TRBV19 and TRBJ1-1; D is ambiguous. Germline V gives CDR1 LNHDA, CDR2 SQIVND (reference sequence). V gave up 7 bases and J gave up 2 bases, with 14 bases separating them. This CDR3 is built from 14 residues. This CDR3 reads CASTRRGSNTEAFF. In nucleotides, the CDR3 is TGTGCCAGTACCCGCCGGGGTTCAAACACTGAAGCTTTCTTT.

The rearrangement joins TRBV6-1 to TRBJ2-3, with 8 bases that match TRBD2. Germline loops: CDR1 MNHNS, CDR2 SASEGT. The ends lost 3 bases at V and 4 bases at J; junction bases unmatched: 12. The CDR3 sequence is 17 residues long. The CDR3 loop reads CASSEPPEREWADTQYF. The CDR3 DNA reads TGTGCCAGCAGTGAGCCACCCGAGCGGGAGTGGGCAGATACGCAGTATTTT.

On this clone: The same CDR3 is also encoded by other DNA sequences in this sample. The CDR3 spells CASSPDSSYEQYF. DNA for the CDR3: TGTGCCAGCTCACCGGACTCATCCTACGAGCAGTACTTC. The V call is TRBV18, the J call TRBJ2-7; weak D call: TRBD2 (5 bases). This CDR3 is 13 amino acids long. V dropped 3 bases and J dropped 1 base, with 7 bases sitting between them. The germline CDR1 and CDR2 sequences are KGHSH and LQKENI.

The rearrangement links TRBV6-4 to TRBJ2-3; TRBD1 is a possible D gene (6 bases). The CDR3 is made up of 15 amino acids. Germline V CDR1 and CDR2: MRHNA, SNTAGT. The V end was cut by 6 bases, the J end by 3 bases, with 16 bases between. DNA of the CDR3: TGTGCCAGCAGCCTCGGGACATCCTCAACAGATACGCAGTATTTT. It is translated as CASSLGTSSTDTQYF.

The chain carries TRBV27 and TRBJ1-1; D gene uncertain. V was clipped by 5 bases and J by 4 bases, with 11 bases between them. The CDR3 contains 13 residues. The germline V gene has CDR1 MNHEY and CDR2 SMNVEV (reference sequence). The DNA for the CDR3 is TGTGCCAGCAGTGGGAGGTCGGGCACTGAAGCTTTCTTT. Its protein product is CASSGRSGTEAFF.

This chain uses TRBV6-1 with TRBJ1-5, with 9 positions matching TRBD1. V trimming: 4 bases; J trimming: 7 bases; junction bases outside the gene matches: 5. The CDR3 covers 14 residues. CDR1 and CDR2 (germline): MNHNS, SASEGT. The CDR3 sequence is CASSGGQGQQPQHF. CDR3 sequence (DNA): TGTGCCAGCAGTGGGGGACAGGGCCAGCAGCCCCAGCATTTT.

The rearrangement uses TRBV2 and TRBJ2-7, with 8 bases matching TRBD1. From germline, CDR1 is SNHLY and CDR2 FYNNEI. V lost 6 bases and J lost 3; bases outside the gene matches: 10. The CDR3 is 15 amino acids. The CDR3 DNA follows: TGTGCCAGCAGAGCGCAGGGGGCGCAAGGCTACGAGCAGTACTTC. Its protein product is CASRAQGAQGYEQYF.

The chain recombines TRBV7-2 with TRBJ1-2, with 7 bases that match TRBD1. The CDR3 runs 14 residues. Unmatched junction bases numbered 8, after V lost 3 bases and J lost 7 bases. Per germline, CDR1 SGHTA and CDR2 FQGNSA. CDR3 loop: CASSFWKGAGGYTF. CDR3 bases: TGTGCCAGCAGCTTTTGGAAGGGGGCTGGTGGCTACACCTTC.

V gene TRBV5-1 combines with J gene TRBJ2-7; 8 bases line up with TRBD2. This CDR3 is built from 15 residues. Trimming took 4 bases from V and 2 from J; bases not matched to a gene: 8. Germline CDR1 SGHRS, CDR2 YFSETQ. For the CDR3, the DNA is TGCGCCAGCAGCGAGGTAGCGGGACTCACCTACGAGCAGTACTTC. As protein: CASSEVAGLTYEQYF.

CDR3 protein: CASSDPGVEQFF. CDR3 sequence (DNA): TGTGCCAGCAGTGACCCGGGAGTTGAGCAGTTCTTC. This chain uses TRBV6-1 with TRBJ2-1; the D gene is possibly TRBD2 (6 bases). CDR1 and CDR2 from the germline V gene are MNHNS and SASEGT. The germline V and J ends were trimmed by 3 bases and 9 bases, with 9 bases remaining between them. This CDR3 is 12 amino acids long.

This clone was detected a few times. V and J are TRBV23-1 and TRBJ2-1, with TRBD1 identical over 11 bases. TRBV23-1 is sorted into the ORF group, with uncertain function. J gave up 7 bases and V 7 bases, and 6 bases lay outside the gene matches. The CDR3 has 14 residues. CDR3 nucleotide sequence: TGCGCCAGCATCGGACAGGGGGCAGGTAATGAGCAGTTCTTC. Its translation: CASIGQGAGNEQFF.

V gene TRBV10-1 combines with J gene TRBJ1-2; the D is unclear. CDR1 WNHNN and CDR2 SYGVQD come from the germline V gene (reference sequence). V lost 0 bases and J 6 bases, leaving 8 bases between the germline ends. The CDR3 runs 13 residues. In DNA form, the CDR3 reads TGCGCCAGCAGTGAGTCTACGGGGAATGGCTACACCTTC. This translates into CASSESTGNGYTF.

Here the CDR3 reads CASRTGGMNTEAFF. In nucleotides, the CDR3 is TGTGCCAGCAGGACAGGGGGCATGAACACTGAAGCTTTCTTT. V and J are TRBV6-6 and TRBJ1-1, with 10 positions matching TRBD1. Looked up from germline, CDR1 is MNHNY and CDR2 is SVGAGI (reference sequence). CDR3 size: 14 residues. V gave up 6 bases and J gave up 0 bases; unmatched junction bases: 1.

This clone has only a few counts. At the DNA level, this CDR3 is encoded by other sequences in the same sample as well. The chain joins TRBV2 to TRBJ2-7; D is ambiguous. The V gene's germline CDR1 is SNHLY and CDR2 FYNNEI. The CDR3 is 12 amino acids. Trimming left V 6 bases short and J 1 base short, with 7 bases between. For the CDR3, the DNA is TGTGCCAGCAGAACCGGGTCCTACGAGCAGTACTTC. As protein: CASRTGSYEQYF.

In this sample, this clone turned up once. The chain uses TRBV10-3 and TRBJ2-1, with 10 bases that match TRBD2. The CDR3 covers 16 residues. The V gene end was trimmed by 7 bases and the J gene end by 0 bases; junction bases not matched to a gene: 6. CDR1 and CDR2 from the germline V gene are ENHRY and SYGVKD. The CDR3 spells CAIMGPSGSSYNEQFF. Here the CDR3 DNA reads TGTGCCATCATGGGTCCTAGCGGGAGCTCCTACAATGAGCAGTTCTTC.

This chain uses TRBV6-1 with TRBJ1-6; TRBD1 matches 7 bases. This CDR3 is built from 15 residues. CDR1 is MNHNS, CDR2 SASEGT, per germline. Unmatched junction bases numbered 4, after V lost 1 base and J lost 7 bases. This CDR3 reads CASSEGTGGNSPLHF. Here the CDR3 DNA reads TGTGCCAGCAGTGAAGGGACAGGAGGAAATTCACCCCTCCACTTT.

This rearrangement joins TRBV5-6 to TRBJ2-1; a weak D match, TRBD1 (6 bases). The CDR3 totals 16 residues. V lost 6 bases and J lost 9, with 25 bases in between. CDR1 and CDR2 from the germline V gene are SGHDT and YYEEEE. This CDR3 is CASISRTGAGASEQFF. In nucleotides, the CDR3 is TGTGCCAGCATCTCAAGGACCGGGGCAGGGGCGAGTGAGCAGTTCTTC. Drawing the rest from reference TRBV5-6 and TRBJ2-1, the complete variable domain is DAGVTQSPTHLIKTRGQQVTLRCSPKSGHDTVSWYQQALGQGPQFIFQYYEEEERQRGNFPDRFSGHQFPNYSSELNVNALLLGDSALYLCASISRTGAGASEQFFGPGTRLTVL.

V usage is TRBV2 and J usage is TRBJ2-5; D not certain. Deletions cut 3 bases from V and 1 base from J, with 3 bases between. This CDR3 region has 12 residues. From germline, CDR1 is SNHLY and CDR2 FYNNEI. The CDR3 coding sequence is TGTGCCAGCAGTGACGGCCAAGAGACCCAGTACTTC. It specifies CASSDGQETQYF. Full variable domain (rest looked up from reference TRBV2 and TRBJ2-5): EPEVTQTPSHQVTQMGQEVILRCVPISNHLYFYWYRQILGQKVEFLVSFYNNEISEKSEIFDDQFSVERPDGSNFTLKIRSTKLEDSAMYFCASSDGQETQYFGPGTRLLVL.

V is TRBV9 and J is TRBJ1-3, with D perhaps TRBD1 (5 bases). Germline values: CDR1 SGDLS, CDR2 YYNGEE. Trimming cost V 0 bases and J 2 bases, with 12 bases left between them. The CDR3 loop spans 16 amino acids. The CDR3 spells CASSVAGGRAGNTIYF. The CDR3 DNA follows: TGTGCCAGCAGCGTAGCCGGGGGAAGAGCTGGAAACACCATATATTTT.

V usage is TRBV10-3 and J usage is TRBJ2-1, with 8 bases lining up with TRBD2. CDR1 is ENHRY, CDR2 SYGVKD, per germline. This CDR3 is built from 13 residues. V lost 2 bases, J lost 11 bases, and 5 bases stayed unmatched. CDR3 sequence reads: CAISEDFSGKQFF. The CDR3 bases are TGTGCCATCAGTGAGGATTTTAGCGGGAAGCAGTTCTTC.